The source of this TCR beta chain is a study of blood T cell repertoires in COVID-19. Whole-study context: Samples came from the United States, Italy and Spain, spanning acute and convalescent COVID-19.

The CDR3 totals 14 residues. Per germline, CDR1 LGHNA and CDR2 YSLEER. Trimming cost V 0 bases and J 4 bases, with 9 bases left between them. Assay: immunoSEQ multiplex PCR; the TCRdb copy retains only in-frame clones and omits some. This table holds roughly 150,000 clones, about 85% found once. The V gene is TRBV4-3, the J gene TRBJ1-1; a possible D gene is TRBD1 (5 bases). The material sequenced was PBMCs or T cells enriched from blood (not recorded which). The source of this sequence is a woman aged 40 to 55 who had been exposed to COVID-19. CDR3 protein: CASSQDREVTEAFF. CDR3 in DNA: TGCGCCAGCAGCCAAGACAGGGAGGTCACTGAAGCTTTCTTT.